The present T cell receptor beta chain was sequenced within a study of blood T cell repertoires in COVID-19. Across the whole study: T cells, B-cell-depleted T cells, or PBMCs provided the cDNA or gDNA that served as material.

This CDR3 region has 14 residues. Germline trimming cut 7 bases from V and 4 bases from J; bases unmatched to any gene: 10. Germline CDR1 and CDR2: MDHEN and SYDVKM. This clone came up a few times. Under the authors' procedure: By means of reference gene primer amplification, nucleated cell counts were estimated. Repertoires were generated with immunoSEQ multiplex PCR, while TCRdb's copy carries only in-frame clones and drops some. The V and J calls and clone size were taken over from that table, and D and trimming were inferred from the DNA. The profile covers 130,000 or so clones, with 75% to 90% appearing a single time and less than 20% taken by the ten largest.

The sample taken for sequencing was peripheral blood. This receptor was obtained from a man between 50 and 59 years old with active or convalescent COVID-19. The genes are TRBV28 and TRBJ2-7; 7 nucleotides agree with TRBD1. The CDR3 loop reads CASIAGGPSYEQYF. CDR3 bases: TGTGCCAGCATCGCAGGGGGTCCATCATACGAGCAGTACTTC. The whole variable domain, filled in from reference TRBV28 and TRBJ2-7, reads DVKVTQSSRYLVKRTGEKVFLECVQDMDHENMFWYRQDPGLGLRLIYFSYDVKMKEKGDIPEGYSVSREKKERFSLILESASTNQTSMYLCASIAGGPSYEQYFGPGTRLTVT.